Sequencing of this TCR beta chain was carried out in a study of immune cell composition in non-small cell lung cancer (TCRdb year 2017). Study-level background: To assign histologic subtype, which was mostly lung adenocarcinoma or squamous cell carcinoma, H&E was combined with p63, CK5, Napsin A and TTF-1 immunohistochemistry. Using Adaptive Biotechnologies, the researchers ran TCR-beta sequencing on approximately 37 paired NSCLC tumour and non-adjacent lung specimens, along with about two dozen tumour-only specimens. A few tumour specimens that had TCR-beta data belonged to rare histological subtypes and were left out of the subtype comparisons. Supplementary cohort #1, 10 lung adenocarcinoma cases, had paired tumour/lung TCR-beta sequencing and TIL populations generated to assess tumour reactivity.

A two-step multiplex PCR was used to amplify TCR-beta CDR3 regions from genomic DNA, and Illumina-compatible adaptors were added in the second step. TCR-beta immunosequencing was performed on an Illumina platform as a commercial immunoSEQ service. The original methods were these. Repertoires were described by productive clonality and by Top 10 Clones, which is the percentage of T-cell templates coming from the ten most frequent sequences. Productive clonality ranged from 0 to 1, with 1 indicating a monoclonal population. Using log10 scatter plots, tumour-associated clones were identified as sequences that made up at least 0.1% of tumour T-cell templates yet were absent from the matched non-adjacent lung. Student's t-tests were used for two-group comparisons, ANOVA was used for stages, and linear regression was used for relationships, with analyses conducted in GraphPad Prism7 and R. TCRdb re-hosts the immuneACCESS table, in-frame sequences only. Its copies lack some clones; in the studies checked, an unresolved V gene accounts for under half of them, and the cause for the rest is not known. That table supplies the V and J calls and clone size; D and trimming were determined from the DNA. Across this sample there are about 1,900 clones, with 70% to 80% seen only once. Around 11% of the sample comes from the top ten.

V is shortened by 5 bases, J by 4 bases, and the region joining them spans 18 bases. Its CDR3 holds 15 amino acids, cysteine through phenylalanine. Only the CDR3 DNA stays, 45 bases, in frame from base 1. The germline V gene provides CDR1 SGHRS and CDR2 YFSETQ. What the research found in general, with its limitations: Only around ten cases were included in the reactivity cohort, and sequence sharing between tumour-reactive clones and the dominant in vivo tumour-associated clones was not shown. Tumour-associated clones >0.5% were found in nearly half of NSCLC cases, namely in approximately 30% of adenocarcinomas versus less than 85% of squamous carcinomas. In ten to eleven adenocarcinoma cases, maximal tumour-associated clone frequency correlated strongly with TIL tumour reactivity, whereas overall clonality did not. No significant correlation was found between smoking pack-years and tumour TCR-beta clonality.

On this clone: Its antigen is still unknown. Qualities for individual bases were not recorded, and no much larger clone is one base off.

Non-adjacent lung tissue from the same patient, taken as far from the tumour as possible and at least 3 cm away, was used for the normal lung samples. From frozen aliquots of unsorted single-cell suspensions, genomic DNA was isolated using the QIAamp DNA kit. Tissues were received within 2 hours of resection and processed immediately into single-cell suspensions. Tissue was broken up mechanically, digested enzymatically with DNase I, collagenase I and hyaluronidase for roughly 30 minutes at 37 degrees C, and then filtered and RBC-lysed. Sequenced input: non-adjacent lung tissue. The rearranged chain carries TRBV5-1 and TRBJ1-1; TRBD1 is a weak D gene call, 6 bases matching. This clonotype originated in a human donor with non-small cell lung cancer. The bases are TGCGCCAGCAGACCGACAGGCGGAGACGGCACTGAAGCTTTCTTT. This gives the protein CASRPTGGDGTEAFF.